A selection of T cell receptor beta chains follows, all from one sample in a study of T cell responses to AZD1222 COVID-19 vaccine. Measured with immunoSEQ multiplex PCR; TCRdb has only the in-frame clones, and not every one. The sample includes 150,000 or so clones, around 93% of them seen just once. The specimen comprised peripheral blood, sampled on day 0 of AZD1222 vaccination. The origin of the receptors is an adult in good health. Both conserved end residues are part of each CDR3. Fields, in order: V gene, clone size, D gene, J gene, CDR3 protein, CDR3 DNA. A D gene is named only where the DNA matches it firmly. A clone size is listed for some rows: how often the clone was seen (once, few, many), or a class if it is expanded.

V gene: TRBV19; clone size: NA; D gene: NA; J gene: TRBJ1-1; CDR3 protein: CASSIRDGGPTEAFF; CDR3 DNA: TGTGCCAGTAGTATTAGGGACGGAGGTCCCACTGAAGCTTTCTTT
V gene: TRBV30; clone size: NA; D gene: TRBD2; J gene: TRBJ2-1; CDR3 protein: CAWSVRREGTEQFF; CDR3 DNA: TGTGCCTGGAGTGTTAGGCGGGAGGGGACTGAGCAGTTCTTC
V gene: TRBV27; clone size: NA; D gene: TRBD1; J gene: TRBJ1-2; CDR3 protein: CASSLTGAVGYGYTF; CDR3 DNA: TGTGCCAGCAGTTTGACAGGGGCCGTTGGCTATGGCTACACCTTC
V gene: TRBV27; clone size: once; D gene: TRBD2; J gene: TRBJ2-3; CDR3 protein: CASSLAGGTSDTQYF; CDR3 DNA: TGTGCCAGCAGTTTAGCGGGAGGAACTTCAGATACGCAGTATTTT
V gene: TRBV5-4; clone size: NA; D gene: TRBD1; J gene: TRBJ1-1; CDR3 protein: CASSLGVGQKVGTFF; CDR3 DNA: TGTGCCAGCAGCTTGGGGGTGGGACAGAAGGTTGGCACTTTCTTT
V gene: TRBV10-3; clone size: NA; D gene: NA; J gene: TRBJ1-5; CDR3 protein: CAISDNQGGGNQPQHF; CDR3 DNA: TGTGCCATCAGTGACAATCAGGGCGGGGGCAATCAGCCCCAGCATTTT
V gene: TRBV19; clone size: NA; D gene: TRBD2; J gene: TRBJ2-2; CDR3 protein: CASNRPREVITGELFF; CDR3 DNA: TGTGCCAGTAATCGGCCGCGGGAGGTCATCACCGGGGAGCTGTTTTTT
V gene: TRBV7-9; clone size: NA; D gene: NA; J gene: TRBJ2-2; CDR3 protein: CASSPTLPGELFF; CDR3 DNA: TGTGCCAGCAGCCCCACACTGCCCGGGGAGCTGTTTTTT
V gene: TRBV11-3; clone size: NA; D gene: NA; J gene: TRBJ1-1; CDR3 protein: CASMQGWDTRRGKNTEAFF; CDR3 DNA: TGTGCCAGCATGCAGGGTTGGGACACTCGTCGGGGTAAGAACACTGAAGCTTTCTTT
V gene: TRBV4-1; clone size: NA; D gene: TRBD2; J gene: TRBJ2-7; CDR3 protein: CASSHLAGETYEQYF; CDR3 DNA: TGCGCCAGCAGCCACTTAGCGGGGGAGACCTACGAGCAGTACTTC